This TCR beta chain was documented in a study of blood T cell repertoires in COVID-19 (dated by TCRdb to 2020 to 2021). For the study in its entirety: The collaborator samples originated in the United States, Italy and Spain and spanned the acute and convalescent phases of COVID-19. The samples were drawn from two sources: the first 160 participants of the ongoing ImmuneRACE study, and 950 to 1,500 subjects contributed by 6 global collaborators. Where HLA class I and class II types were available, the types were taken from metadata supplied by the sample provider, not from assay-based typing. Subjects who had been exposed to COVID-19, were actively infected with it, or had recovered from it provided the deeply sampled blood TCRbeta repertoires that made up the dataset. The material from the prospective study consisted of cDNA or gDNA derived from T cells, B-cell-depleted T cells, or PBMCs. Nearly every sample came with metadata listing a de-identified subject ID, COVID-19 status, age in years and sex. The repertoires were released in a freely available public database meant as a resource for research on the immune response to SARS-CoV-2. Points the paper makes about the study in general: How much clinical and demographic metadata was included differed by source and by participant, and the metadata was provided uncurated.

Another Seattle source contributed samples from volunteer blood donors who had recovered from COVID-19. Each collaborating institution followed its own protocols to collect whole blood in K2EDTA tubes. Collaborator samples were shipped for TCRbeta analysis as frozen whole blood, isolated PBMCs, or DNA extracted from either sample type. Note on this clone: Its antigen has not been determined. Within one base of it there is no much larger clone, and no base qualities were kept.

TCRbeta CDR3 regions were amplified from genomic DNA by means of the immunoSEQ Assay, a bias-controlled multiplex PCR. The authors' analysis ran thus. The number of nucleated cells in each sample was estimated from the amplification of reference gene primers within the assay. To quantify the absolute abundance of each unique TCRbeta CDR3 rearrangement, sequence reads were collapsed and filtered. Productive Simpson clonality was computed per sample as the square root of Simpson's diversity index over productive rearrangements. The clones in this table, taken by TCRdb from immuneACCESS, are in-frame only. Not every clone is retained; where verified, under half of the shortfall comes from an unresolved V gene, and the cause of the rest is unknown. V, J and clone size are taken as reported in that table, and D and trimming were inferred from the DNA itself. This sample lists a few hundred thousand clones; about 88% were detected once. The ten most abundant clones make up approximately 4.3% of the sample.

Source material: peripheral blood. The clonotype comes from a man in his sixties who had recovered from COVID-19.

The DNA sequence reads TGTGCCACCAGCAGAGATCTGACAGGGGGCATCAGGAGCTACACCTTC. It translates to CATSRDLTGGIRSYTF. The sequence links TRBV15 to TRBJ1-2, and TRBD1 aligns with 10 junction nucleotides. The CDR3 runs 16 residues from the cysteine to the phenylalanine. Solely the CDR3 DNA is kept, with 48 bases framed from the first base. Trimming accounts for 0 bases at V and 9 bases at J, while the number of junction bases matched to no gene is 10. From the germline V gene (reference sequence), CDR1 is LNHNV and CDR2 is YYDKDF.